The rows below give T cell receptor beta chains drawn from one sample of a study of blood T cells in healthy people across ages. TCRdb re-analysed the 5' RACE reads in MiXCR, keeping a single row per CDR3 protein. The table shows over 1,300,000 distinct CDR3 sequences, with approximately 63% occurring only once. The sequenced material came from blood. Receptors originate from a man between 18 and 35 years old in good health. CDR3s include the opening cysteine and the closing phenylalanine or tryptophan. The order of the fields is V gene, D gene, clone size, J gene, CDR3 DNA, CDR3 protein. The D gene is left open where the match is weak. Size is stated for part of the rows, as once, few or many counts, or as a class when the clone is expanded.

v_gene: TRBV4-1
d_gene: NA
abundance: NA
j_gene: TRBJ1-4
CDR3nt: TGCGCCAGCAGCCAAGATCCCAGGGAAAATGAAAAACTGTTTTTT
CDR3aa: CASSQDPRENEKLFF

v_gene: TRBV12-3/TRBV12-4
d_gene: TRBD2
abundance: NA
j_gene: TRBJ2-5
CDR3nt: TGTGCCAGCAGTTCAACCACTGGACTAGCGGAGAACCCCGAGACCCAGTACTTC
CDR3aa: CASSSTTGLAENPETQYF

v_gene: TRBV7-9
d_gene: NA
abundance: few
j_gene: TRBJ1-4
CDR3nt: TGTGCCAGCAGCTTAGCATTCTCGGGCACGGTGAATGAAAAACTGTTTTTT
CDR3aa: CASSLAFSGTVNEKLFF

v_gene: TRBV7-9
d_gene: TRBD2
abundance: NA
j_gene: TRBJ2-1
CDR3nt: TGTGCCAGCACCCGGACTAGCGGAAACAATGAGCAGTTCTTC
CDR3aa: CASTRTSGNNEQFF

v_gene: TRBV10-3
d_gene: TRBD1
abundance: NA
j_gene: TRBJ2-1
CDR3nt: TGTGCCATCAGTCAGGGGGTAAGCTCCTACAATGAGCAGTTCTTC
CDR3aa: CAISQGVSSYNEQFF

v_gene: TRBV20-1
d_gene: TRBD1
abundance: NA
j_gene: TRBJ1-5
CDR3nt: TGCAGTGCTAGAGGGAGGGGGCAGGGTGTAAGCAATCAGCCCCAGCATTTT
CDR3aa: CSARGRGQGVSNQPQHF

v_gene: TRBV10-3
d_gene: NA
abundance: NA
j_gene: TRBJ2-1
CDR3nt: TGTGCCATCAGTGAGATCGGGAGCTCCTACAATGAGCAGTTCTTC
CDR3aa: CAISEIGSSYNEQFF

v_gene: TRBV7-8
d_gene: TRBD1
abundance: NA
j_gene: TRBJ2-7
CDR3nt: TGTGCCAGCAGCACTGGGACAGACACTTACGAGCAGTACTTC
CDR3aa: CASSTGTDTYEQYF

v_gene: TRBV6-5
d_gene: NA
abundance: once
j_gene: TRBJ2-1
CDR3nt: TGTGCCAGCAGTTACGTTAACAATCTCGATGAGCAGTTCTTC
CDR3aa: CASSYVNNLDEQFF

v_gene: TRBV4-3
d_gene: NA
abundance: few
j_gene: TRBJ2-1
CDR3nt: TGCGCCAGCAGCCCTACCGTCCTTAGCGGGCAGTTCTTC
CDR3aa: CASSPTVLSGQFF

v_gene: TRBV4-1
d_gene: NA
abundance: few
j_gene: TRBJ1-3
CDR3nt: TGCGCCAGCAGCCAAGAAGGAGAGAGGTTTGGAAACACCATATATTTT
CDR3aa: CASSQEGERFGNTIYF

v_gene: TRBV30
d_gene: TRBD2
abundance: NA
j_gene: TRBJ2-6
CDR3nt: TGTGCCTGGAGAATACTAGCGGGCTCTCTCTCTGGGGCCAACGTCCTGACTTTC
CDR3aa: CAWRILAGSLSGANVLTF